This T cell receptor beta chain was obtained from a study of shared clonotypes between healthy human individuals. Remarks on this clone: What it binds is not known.

As handled by the study authors: Sequence data from immunoSEQ were junction-only and lacked quality scores; consequently, filtering differed. Clones were read by immunoSEQ multiplex PCR, and TCRdb kept only the in-frame ones, dropping some. Clonal size and the V and J genes are those of that table, whereas D and trimming came from the DNA. The repertoire holds over 95,000 clones, with 68% as singletons. Study results and limitations: All-four-donor shared clonotypes had higher generation probabilities than non-shared clonotypes did.

The TCR originated in a woman aged 25 to 39 in good health. Sample: memory CD8+ T cells sorted from blood. The subset was: CD45RO+ cells pooled with CCR7-negative TemRA cells.

The CDR3 is CATSRWTGDHEQYF. CDR3 coding DNA: TGTGCCACCAGCAGATGGACAGGGGACCACGAGCAGTACTTC. This chain uses TRBV15 with TRBJ2-7; TRBD1 agrees at 9 bases. Germline CDR1 LNHNV, CDR2 YYDKDF (reference sequence). The CDR3 contains 14 residues. V lost 2 bases to trimming and J lost 5 bases; unmatched junction nucleotides: 4.